These 18 T cell receptor beta chains originate from one sample sequenced in a study of blood T cell repertoires in COVID-19. Here immunoSEQ multiplex PCR was the method, and the copy in TCRdb shows in-frame clones only, minus some. The repertoire consists of 85,000 to 130,000 clones, with roughly 92% occurring once and the leading ten covering 4.5% to 6%. Sequenced: peripheral blood. These receptors all stem from a man aged 65 to 85 with acute or convalescent COVID-19.

J is TRBJ2-3 and V is TRBV7-9; 8 bases align to TRBD2. J gave up 0 bases and V 5 bases, and 7 bases lay outside the gene matches. Per the germline V gene, CDR1 is SEHNR and CDR2 is FQNEAQ (reference sequence). CDR3 size: 16 residues. CDR3 DNA sequence: TGTGCCAGCAGCCCATCCGGGGGGGGAAGCACAGATACGCAGTATTTT. This gives the protein CASSPSGGGSTDTQYF.

The chain is built from TRBV11-3 and TRBJ1-2, with TRBD1 identical over 10 bases. This CDR3 region has 13 residues. V was clipped by 6 bases and J by 8 bases; unmatched bases: 6. Germline-derived CDR1 and CDR2 are SGHNT and YENEEA. CDR3 sequence: CASRSGTGAGYTF. The CDR3 DNA sequence: TGTGCCAGCAGGTCCGGGACAGGGGCCGGCTACACCTTC.

The rearrangement uses TRBV11-2 and TRBJ1-3; a possible D gene is TRBD1 (5 bases). The CDR3 loop spans 15 amino acids. The ends were cut back, 1 base at V and 2 bases at J, with 9 bases in the middle. Germline V CDR1 and CDR2: SGHAT, FQNNGV. CDR3 sequence: CASSLVQDAGNTIYF. CDR3 nucleotides: TGTGCCAGCAGCTTAGTACAGGACGCTGGAAACACCATATATTTT.

The rearrangement links TRBV6-5 to TRBJ2-7; TRBD2 matches 11 bases. Germline CDR1 and CDR2: MNHEY and SVGAGI. The V and J ends lost 6 bases and 2 bases, in that order; junction bases with no gene match: 6. The CDR3 sequence is 15 residues long. The CDR3 region is CASRLSTSGAYEQYF. DNA of the CDR3: TGTGCCAGCAGACTTTCGACTAGCGGGGCCTACGAGCAGTACTTC.

V usage is TRBV9 and J usage is TRBJ2-1; 7 bases are shared with TRBD2. The J segment lost 3 bases and the V segment lost 4 bases, leaving 4 bases of the junction unmatched. Germline CDR1 reads SGDLS; CDR2 reads YYNGEE. The CDR3 has 14 residues. The chain's CDR3 is CASSLPGGYNEQFF. CDR3 nucleotide sequence: TGTGCCAGCAGCCTTCCGGGGGGCTACAATGAGCAGTTCTTC. The variable domain in full, with the rest retrieved from reference TRBV9 and TRBJ2-1, is DSGVTQTPKHLITATGQRVTLRCSPRSGDLSVYWYQQSLDQGLQFLIQYYNGEERAKGNILERFSAQQFPDLHSELNLSSLELGDSALYFCASSLPGGYNEQFFGPGTRLTVL.

The chain recombines TRBV3-1 (or the pseudogene TRBV3-2) with TRBJ1-4; 9 bases match TRBD1. The germline V gene encodes CDR1 LGHDT and CDR2 YNNKEL (reference sequence). V was pared by 3 bases and J by 8 bases, with 7 bases of the junction left unmatched. The CDR3 spans 15 residues. CDR3 sequence reads: CASSHNPTGGEKLFF. CDR3 nucleotides: TGTGCCAGCAGCCATAACCCGACAGGGGGGGAAAAACTGTTTTTT.

The V call is TRBV6-5, the J call TRBJ2-3, with D hard to call. The germline gives CDR1 MNHEY, CDR2 SVGAGI. Trimming removed 2 bases at V and 5 bases at J, with 8 bases between. This CDR3 has 13 amino acids. The CDR3 DNA is TGTGCCAGCAGTTACCGGAGAGAAGATACGCAGTATTTT. It yields the protein CASSYRREDTQYF.

The chain employs TRBV11-3 and TRBJ1-1; TRBD1 matches 9 bases. This CDR3 has 13 amino acids. With 4 bases clipped from V and 7 bases from J, the junction kept 4 bases outside the gene matches. The germline gives CDR1 SGHNT, CDR2 YENEEA. DNA of the CDR3: TGTGCCAGCAGCTACAGGGGGCATGGTGAAGCTTTCTTT. Protein: CASSYRGHGEAFF.

The chain carries TRBV9 and TRBJ1-5; 9 nucleotides line up with TRBD1. Germline V CDR1 and CDR2: SGDLS, YYNGEE. J was trimmed by 7 bases and V by 2 bases; bases with no gene match: 7. The CDR3 length is 15 residues. The chain's CDR3 is CASSVGTGLSQPQHF. The CDR3 coding sequence is TGTGCCAGCAGCGTCGGGACAGGGTTATCCCAGCCCCAGCATTTT.

This rearrangement joins TRBV7-9 to TRBJ2-3; possible D gene TRBD2, 6 bases. Per germline, CDR1 SEHNR and CDR2 FQNEAQ (reference sequence). Trimming removed 0 bases from V and 6 bases from J, with 16 bases in between. The CDR3 has 16 residues. The CDR3 is CASSLAELATHDTQYF. The CDR3 DNA sequence: TGTGCCAGCAGCTTAGCGGAACTAGCTACTCACGATACGCAGTATTTT.

This chain joins TRBV5-4 and TRBJ2-2, with 12 bases that match TRBD2. The CDR3 is 17 residues long. The V gene's germline CDR1 is SGHNT and CDR2 YYREEE (reference sequence). Trimming cost V 2 bases and J 3 bases; bases outside gene matches: 5. The CDR3 protein is CASSFSSGREYTGELFF. CDR3 nucleotide sequence: TGTGCCAGCAGCTTCTCTAGCGGGAGGGAGTACACCGGGGAGCTGTTTTTT.

The chain employs TRBV9 and TRBJ1-2; perhaps TRBD1 as D (6 bases). CDR3 size: 14 residues. Trimming took off 0 bases at V and 2 bases at J, with 8 bases between the two ends. Germline CDR1 SGDLS, CDR2 YYNGEE. The CDR3 loop reads CASSVGTANYGYTF. CDR3 sequence (DNA): TGTGCCAGCAGCGTAGGGACAGCAAACTATGGCTACACCTTC.

The chain combines TRBV5-5 with TRBJ2-1, with 8 bases that match TRBD1. The junction had 6 bases not matched to a gene; V was cut back by 4 bases and J by 3 bases. This CDR3 comprises 15 residues. Germline values: CDR1 SGHKS, CDR2 YYEKEE (reference sequence). The chain's CDR3 is CASSPWTGSYNEQFF. CDR3 nucleotide sequence: TGTGCCAGCAGCCCCTGGACAGGGAGCTACAATGAGCAGTTCTTC.

The CDR3 DNA reads as TGTGCCAGCAGCTTAAAGGGCAGGGGGCACGGCAATGAGCAGTTCTTC. This translates into CASSLKGRGHGNEQFF. V gene TRBV7-2 combines with J gene TRBJ2-1; 8 bases fit TRBD1. V was clipped by 2 bases and J by 6 bases; unmatched bases: 9. CDR3 length: 16 amino acids. CDR1 and CDR2 (germline): SGHTA, FQGNSA.

The rearrangement uses TRBV11-3 and TRBJ1-4; D gene unclear. V lost 5 bases and J 6 bases, leaving 13 bases between the germline ends. The CDR3 contains 14 residues. CDR1 is SGHNT, CDR2 YENEEA, per germline. The CDR3 is CASSQASADEKLFF. The CDR3 DNA sequence: TGTGCCAGCAGCCAAGCCTCGGCGGATGAAAAACTGTTTTTT. Looking up the rest from reference TRBV11-3 and TRBJ1-4 gives the full variable domain: EAGVVQSPRYKIIEKKQPVAFWCNPISGHNTLYWYLQNLGQGPELLIRYENEEAVDDSQLPKDRFSAERLKGVDSTLKIQPAELGDSAVYLCASSQASADEKLFFGSGTQLSVL.

The J gene is TRBJ1-4, the V gene TRBV4-1; maybe TRBD1 (5 bases). Trimming left V 4 bases short and J 13 bases short, with 16 bases between. This CDR3 comprises 13 residues. Germline CDR1 is MGHRA and CDR2 is YSYEKL. In DNA, the CDR3 is TGCGCCAGCAGCCGCCTGACAGTTTCCCGACTGTTTTTT. It encodes CASSRLTVSRLFF.

This chain uses TRBV6-5 with TRBJ2-3; the match to TRBD2 covers 10 bases. This CDR3 contains 16 residues. After removal of 0 bases from V and 7 bases from J, the junction contained 7 bases not matched to a gene. Germline-derived CDR1 and CDR2 are MNHEY and SVGAGI. Here the CDR3 DNA reads TGTGCCAGCAGTTACTCGGGAGCGGGAGGGCCGAATACGCAGTATTTT. As protein: CASSYSGAGGPNTQYF.

V usage is TRBV6-5 and J usage is TRBJ1-2, with TRBD1 matching 8 bases. The CDR3 has 15 residues. Germline assignment: CDR1 MNHEY and CDR2 SVGAGI. V shed 3 bases, J shed 2 bases, and the junction held 5 bases outside the gene matches. CDR3 in DNA: TGTGCCAGCAGTTATGAGGGGACAGGAAACTATGGCTACACCTTC. Residues: CASSYEGTGNYGYTF.